This T cell receptor (beta chain) was sequenced during a study of blood T cell repertoires in COVID-19. Study context: The cDNA or gDNA used as material had been derived from T cells, B-cell-depleted T cells, or PBMCs.

The table came from immunoSEQ multiplex PCR; TCRdb's copy has only in-frame clones and leaves some out. Of 250,000 to 350,000 clones listed, approximately 90% are singletons. The germline gives CDR1 KGHSH, CDR2 LQKENI. V lost 5 bases to trimming and J lost 0 bases, with 7 bases between them. There are 13 residues in the CDR3. This chain links TRBV18 with TRBJ1-1, with D perhaps TRBD1 (5 bases). This TCR came from a woman aged 45-65 years who had recovered from COVID-19. The sequencing sample was made of peripheral blood. The CDR3 DNA sequence: TGTGCCAGCTCAGAGACAGTGAACACTGAAGCTTTCTTT. This gives the protein CASSETVNTEAFF.